Each of the 2 T cell receptor beta chains below was sequenced from the same sample in a study of T cells in Graves' hyperthyroidism and ophthalmopathy. Amplification targeted TCR beta CDR3 regions from RNA transcripts. First-round RT-PCR targeting the TCR CDR3 was performed with the HTBI primer set. TCRdb processed the multiplex PCR reads anew with MiXCR; each CDR3 protein has one entry. The sample lists under 350,000 distinct CDR3 sequences; around a sixth were seen once. Sequences were obtained from blood. The receptors were sampled from a woman aged 45-59 years with Graves' hyperthyroidism.

In this sample, this clonotype turned up many times. DNA for the CDR3: TGCGCCAGCAGCCCTGTGGGGCAACCCACAGATACGCAGTATTTT. It specifies CASSPVGQPTDTQYF. V usage is TRBV5-1 and J usage is TRBJ2-3; tentatively, D is TRBD1 (5 bases). This CDR3 is 15 amino acids long. The V gene lost 4 bases and the J gene lost 2 bases, with 14 bases spanning the gap. Germline-derived CDR1 and CDR2 are SGHRS and YFSETQ. Variable domain in full (rest from reference TRBV5-1 and TRBJ2-3): KAGVTQTPRYLIKTRGQQVTLSCSPISGHRSVSWYQQTPGQGLQFLFEYFSETQRNKGNFPGRFSGRQFSNSRSEMNVSTLELGDSALYLCASSPVGQPTDTQYFGPGTRLTVL.

This clonotype was counted many times. The chain combines TRBV30 with TRBJ1-5; D gene unclear. Germline CDR1 reads GTSNPN; CDR2 reads SVGIG (reference sequence). With 0 bases removed from V and 7 bases from J, the gap between germline ends came to 10 bases. The CDR3 runs to 13 residues. CDR3 amino acids: CAWSVMEGQPQHF. CDR3 in DNA: TGTGCCTGGAGTGTAATGGAGGGACAGCCCCAGCATTTT.